The following is a T cell receptor beta chain sequence with its context. Its antigen remains unidentified. This specimen comes from a study of OX40 agonist ivuxolimab in advanced cancers. Whole-study context: Patients were treated with ivuxolimab, an agonistic anti-OX40 (CD134) antibody.

Measured with immunoSEQ multiplex PCR; TCRdb has only the in-frame clones, and not every one. The repertoire includes tens of thousands of clones, roughly 82% of them detected once, and more than 25% sits in the top ten. General observations from the study: Not determined was the antigen specificity of the expanded peripheral T cells.

Germline-derived CDR1 and CDR2 are SGHVS and FNYEAQ. Trimming pared 1 base from V and 0 bases from J, leaving 9 bases between. CDR3 length: 15 amino acids. This TCR was recovered from an adult with an advanced solid tumor such as melanoma, head and neck, liver or kidney cancer. This specimen was CD4+ or CD8+ T cells sorted from blood, taken in a trial of the OX40 agonist ivuxolimab. The chain recombines TRBV7-6 with TRBJ1-1; D not resolved. This CDR3 reads CASSLEARLNTEAFF. The CDR3 DNA reads as TGTGCCAGCAGCTTAGAGGCCAGACTGAACACTGAAGCTTTCTTT. Filled out from reference TRBV7-6 and TRBJ1-1, the complete variable domain reads GAGVSQSPRYKVTKRGQDVALRCDPISGHVSLYWYRQALGQGPEFLTYFNYEAQQDKSGLPNDRFSAERPEGSISTLTIQRTEQRDSAMYRCASSLEARLNTEAFFGQGTRLTVV.